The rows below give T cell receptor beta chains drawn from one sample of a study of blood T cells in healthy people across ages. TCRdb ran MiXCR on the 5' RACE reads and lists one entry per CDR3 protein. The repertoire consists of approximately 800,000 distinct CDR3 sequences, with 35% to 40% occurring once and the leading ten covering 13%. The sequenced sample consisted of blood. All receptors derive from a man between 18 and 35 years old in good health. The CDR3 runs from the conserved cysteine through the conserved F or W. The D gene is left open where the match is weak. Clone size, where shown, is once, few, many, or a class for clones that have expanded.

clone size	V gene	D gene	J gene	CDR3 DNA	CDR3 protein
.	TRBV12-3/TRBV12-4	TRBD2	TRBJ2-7	TGTGCCAGCAGTTTTCGGAGGGAGGGATTCTCCTACGAGCAGTACTTC	CASSFRREGFSYEQYF
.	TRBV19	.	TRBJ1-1	TGTGCCAGTAGTATAGGGGAATTACGGAACACTGAAGCTTTCTTT	CASSIGELRNTEAFF
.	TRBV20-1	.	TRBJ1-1	TGCAGTGCCCCAGAATTCATGAACACTGAAGCTTTCTTT	CSAPEFMNTEAFF
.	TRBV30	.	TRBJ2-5	TGTGCCTTACAGGGATGGGAGACCCAGTACTTC	CALQGWETQYF
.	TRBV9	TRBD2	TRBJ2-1	TGTGCCAGCAGCGTAGGGGGACTAGCTCGCTACAATGAGCAGTTCTTC	CASSVGGLARYNEQFF
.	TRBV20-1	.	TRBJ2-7	TGCAGTGCCACCGGGACCTCCTACGAGCAGTACTTC	CSATGTSYEQYF
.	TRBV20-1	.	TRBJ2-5	TGCAGTGCTAGCTCTACGGGGCCCCGGACAGCGGTGGGGCAGTACTTC	CSASSTGPRTAVGQYF
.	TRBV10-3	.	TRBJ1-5	TGTGCCATCAGTGAGTCACAGAATAGCAATCAGCCCCAGCATTTT	CAISESQNSNQPQHF
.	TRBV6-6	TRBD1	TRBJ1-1	TGTGCCAGCAGACAAGGAGGGGCAGGGGGGAGGAACACTGAAGCTTTCTTT	CASRQGGAGGRNTEAFF
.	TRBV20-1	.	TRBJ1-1	TGCAGTGCTGAAGCCCGGGACATCGGGGTTGGTGGTTTCTTT	CSAEARDIGVGGFF
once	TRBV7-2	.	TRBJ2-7	TGTGCCAGCAGCTTAAGCGCGGACATAAATGAGCAGTACTTC	CASSLSADINEQYF
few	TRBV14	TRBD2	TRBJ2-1	TGTGCCAGCAGCGGCGGGGGGCTAAATGAGCAGTTCTTC	CASSGGGLNEQFF
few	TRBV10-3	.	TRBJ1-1	TGTGCCATCAGCCCGGGGGGTGTGAACACTGAAGCTTTCTTT	CAISPGGVNTEAFF
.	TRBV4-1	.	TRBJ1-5	TGCGCCAGCAGCCAGACAGGCGGAGATAGCAATCAGCCCCAGCATTTT	CASSQTGGDSNQPQHF
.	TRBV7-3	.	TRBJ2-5	TGTGCCAGCAGCTTAAGAGGCGGACCCCAAGAGACCCAGTACTTC	CASSLRGGPQETQYF
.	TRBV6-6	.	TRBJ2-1	TGTGCCAGCAGTTACTCGAACCGGAGATCCTACAATGAGCAGTTCTTC	CASSYSNRRSYNEQFF
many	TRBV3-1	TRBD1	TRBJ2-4	TGTGCCAGCAGCCAAAGGGACAGCCTAGCCAAAAACATTCAGTACTTC	CASSQRDSLAKNIQYF
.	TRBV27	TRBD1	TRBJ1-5	TGTGCCAGCAGTCGGGGACAGGGGAGCGGTCAGCCCCAGCATTTT	CASSRGQGSGQPQHF
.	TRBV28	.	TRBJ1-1	TGTGCCAGCAGTTTAGTTTCCGGTGCGAGCACTGAAGCTTTCTTT	CASSLVSGASTEAFF
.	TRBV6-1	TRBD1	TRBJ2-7	TGTGCCAGCAGTGGGACAGGGGCGACCTACGAGCAGTACTTC	CASSGTGATYEQYF
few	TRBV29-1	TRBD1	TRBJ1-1	TGCAGCGTTGATAGGACAGGGGGCACTGAAGCTTTCTTT	CSVDRTGGTEAFF
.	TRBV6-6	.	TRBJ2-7	TGTGCCAGCAGCTCGGACCCCGACGAGCAGTACTTC	CASSSDPDEQYF
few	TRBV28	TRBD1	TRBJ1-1	TGTGCCAGCAAGACCGGGACAGTGAACACTGAAGCTTTCTTT	CASKTGTVNTEAFF
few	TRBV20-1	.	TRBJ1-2	TGCAGTGCTTCCGGGACCTCGGCCGGCTACACCTTC	CSASGTSAGYTF
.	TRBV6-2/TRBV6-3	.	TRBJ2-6	TGTGCCAGCAGAAATCGGCCTGTCCAGGGTGTATTATCTGGGGCCAACGTCCTGACTTTC	CASRNRPVQGVLSGANVLTF
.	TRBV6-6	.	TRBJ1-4	TGTGCCAGCAGTTTGGGGCAGGCTTATGAAAAACTGTTTTTT	CASSLGQAYEKLFF
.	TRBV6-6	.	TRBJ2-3	TGTGCCAGCAGTTACTTAAGGCGGGGCCGAACAGATACGCAGTATTTT	CASSYLRRGRTDTQYF
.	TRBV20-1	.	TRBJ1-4	TGCAGTGTGGGCAAGAATGAAAAACTGTTTTTT	CSVGKNEKLFF
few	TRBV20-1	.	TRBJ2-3	TGCAGTGCGGCCACTACTAGGGGGACAGATACGCAGTATTTT	CSAATTRGTDTQYF
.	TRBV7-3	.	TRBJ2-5	TGTGCCAGCAGCGCCCCCCTCGGACATATGAAGACCCAGTACTTC	CASSAPLGHMKTQYF
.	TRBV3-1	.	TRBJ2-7	TGTGTCAGCAGCCTGACGAACACCCTCTACGAGCAGTACTTC	CVSSLTNTLYEQYF
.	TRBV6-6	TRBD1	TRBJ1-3	TGTGCCAGCAGTTACGGGGACAGGGGAAATGGAAACACCATATATTTT	CASSYGDRGNGNTIYF
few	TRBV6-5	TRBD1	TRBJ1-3	TGTGCCAGCAGTTACCGCAGGGGGGCCAGCTCTGGAAACACCATATATTTT	CASSYRRGASSGNTIYF
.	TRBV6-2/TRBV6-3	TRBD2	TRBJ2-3	TGTGCTAGCAGTCCCGTTAGCGGGGGTACGCAGTATTTT	CASSPVSGGTQYF
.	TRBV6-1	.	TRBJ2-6	TGTGCCAGCAGTGAGAGGAGGTACTCTGGGGCCAACGTCCTGACTTTC	CASSERRYSGANVLTF
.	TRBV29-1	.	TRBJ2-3	TGCAGCGCCCAAAAGACAGATACGCAGTATTTT	CSAQKTDTQYF
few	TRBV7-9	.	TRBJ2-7	TGTGCCAGCAGCTTAAGGACAGACTATTACGAGCAGTACTTC	CASSLRTDYYEQYF
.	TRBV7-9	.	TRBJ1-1	TGTGCCAGCAGCTCCGACGGTCTTTACACTGAAGCTTTCTTT	CASSSDGLYTEAFF
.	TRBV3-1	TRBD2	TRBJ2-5	TGTGCCAGCAGCCAATACACTAGCGGGGAGGAGACCCAGTACTTC	CASSQYTSGEETQYF
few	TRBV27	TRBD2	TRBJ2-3	TGTGCCAGCAGTTTGAGGCTAGCGGGAGATACGCAGTATTTT	CASSLRLAGDTQYF
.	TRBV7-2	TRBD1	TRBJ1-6	TGTGCCAGCAGCGACAGGGGGCGCAATTCACCCCTCCACTTT	CASSDRGRNSPLHF
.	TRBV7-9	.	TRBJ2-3	TGTGCCAACAAGGATTTCACAGATACGCAGTATTTT	CANKDFTDTQYF
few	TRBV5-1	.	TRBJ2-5	TGCGCCAGCAAAGGCACGACCTACCAAGAGACCCAGTACTTC	CASKGTTYQETQYF
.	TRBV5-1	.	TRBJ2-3	TGCGCCAGCAGCTTACGTGGTATAGGGACACACTCTGGTACACCAGATACGCAGTATTTT	CASSLRGIGTHSGTPDTQYF
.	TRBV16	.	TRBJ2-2	TGTGCCAGTAGCCCCGAACAGGGGCGGGGAACCGGGGAGCTGTTTTTT	CASSPEQGRGTGELFF